This T cell receptor beta chain derives from a study of somatic mutations in cytotoxic T cells in rheumatoid arthritis. Study summary: Patient blood (just under 31 ml EDTA) was drawn right after diagnosis, before any treatment.

This CDR3 spans 13 amino acids. V lost 6 bases and J lost 2, with 8 bases in between. Germline assignment: CDR1 MNHEY and CDR2 SVGAGI. Libraries were prepared by immunoSEQ multiplex PCR; TCRdb keeps only in-frame clonotypes and omits some of them. The table has about 10,000 clones, under 95% seen once. Positive selection with magnetic beads achieved the isolation of CD4+ and CD8+ cells, followed by a flow cytometry check of purity. The chain uses TRBV6-5 and TRBJ2-1; a possible D gene is TRBD1 (5 bases). This clonotype was obtained from a woman aged 18 to 35 with rheumatoid arthritis. Sequencing used CD8+ T cells sorted from blood. The CDR3 reads CASSSGTYNEQFF. The CDR3 DNA follows: TGTGCCAGCAGCTCAGGGACCTACAATGAGCAGTTCTTC.